This entry features one T cell receptor beta chain sequence. Its antigen is as yet unknown. TCRdb's copy holds only in-frame clones and misses some; the assay was immunoSEQ multiplex PCR. The repertoire holds about 81,000 clones, 75% to 90% seen once, with approximately 0.2% in the top ten. These data originate in a study of OX40 agonist ivuxolimab in advanced cancers. Across the study: Patients assigned to dose escalation were diagnosed with hepatocellular carcinoma, melanoma, renal cell or head and neck cancer. The study, taken as a whole, reports: Low normalized clonal expansion also occurred in some nonresponding patients.

Germline CDR1 reads SEHNR; CDR2 reads FQNEAQ (reference sequence). Deletions cut 6 bases from V and 4 bases from J, with 15 bases between. This CDR3 region has 14 residues. The sequences come from CD4+ or CD8+ T cells sorted from blood, collected in a trial of the OX40 agonist ivuxolimab. This clonotype originated in an adult with an advanced solid tumor such as melanoma, head and neck, liver or kidney cancer. This chain joins TRBV7-9 and TRBJ2-5; no clear D. Here the CDR3 reads CASRPYGDGETQYF. CDR3 DNA sequence: TGTGCCAGCAGACCGTATGGTGATGGAGAGACCCAGTACTTC.